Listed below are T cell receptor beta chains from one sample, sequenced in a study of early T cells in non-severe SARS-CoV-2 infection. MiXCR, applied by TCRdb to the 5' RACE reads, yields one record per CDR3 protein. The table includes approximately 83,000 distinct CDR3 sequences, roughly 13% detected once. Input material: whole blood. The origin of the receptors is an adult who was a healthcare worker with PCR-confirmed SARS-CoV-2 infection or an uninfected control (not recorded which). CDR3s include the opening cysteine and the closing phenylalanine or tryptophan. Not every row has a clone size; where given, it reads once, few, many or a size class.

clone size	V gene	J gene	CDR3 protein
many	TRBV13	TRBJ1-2	CASSDRDRPFGGYGYTF
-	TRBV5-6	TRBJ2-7	CASSLGGRWTYEQYF
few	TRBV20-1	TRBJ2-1	CSAITTGVSHEQFF
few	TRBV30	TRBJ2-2	CAWSEQTLGELFF
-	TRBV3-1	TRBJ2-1	CASSQGTSGSNEQFF
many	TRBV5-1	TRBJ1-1	CASRPWDSMNTEAFF
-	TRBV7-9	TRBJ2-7	CASSPTSSYEQYF
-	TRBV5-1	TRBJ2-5	CASSLDGGLIWEETQYF
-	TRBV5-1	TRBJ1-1	CASRGQAEVNTEAFF
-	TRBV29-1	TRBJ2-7	CSVGPGQYEQYF
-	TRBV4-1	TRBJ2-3	CASSQDFAGGGTDTQYF
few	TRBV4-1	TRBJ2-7	CASSQDPDPTYEQYF
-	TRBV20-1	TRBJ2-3	CSARILGDTQYF
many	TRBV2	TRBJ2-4	CASRQDQNIQYF
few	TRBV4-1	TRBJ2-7	CASSPSTASYEQYF
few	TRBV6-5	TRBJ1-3	CASSYSTVPRPGNTIYF
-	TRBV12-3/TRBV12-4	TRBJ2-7	CASSRAPGQGAREQYF
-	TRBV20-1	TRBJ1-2	CSARQGNYGYTF
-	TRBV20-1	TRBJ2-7	CSARRSRPKSSYEQYF
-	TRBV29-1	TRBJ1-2	CSAQQPSSGYTF
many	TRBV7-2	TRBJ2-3	CASSFRPAADTQYF
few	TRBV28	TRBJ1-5	CASSFLPDSSNQPQHF
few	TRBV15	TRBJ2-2	CATSREHYTGELFF